This entry lists 16 T cell receptor beta chains sequenced from one sample in a study of T-cell memory formation after mild COVID-19. TCRdb independently ran MiXCR on the 5' RACE reads; one entry per CDR3 protein. This sample carries about 430,000 distinct CDR3 sequences, roughly a quarter of them seen once, and the ten largest clones take around 9%. Sequencing was carried out using PBMCs or a T cell subset sorted from them (not recorded which). These receptors were obtained from an adult woman who had mild COVID-19 (a few samples of this study predate the infection). Cell type and time point are not known.

The chain links TRBV3-1 to TRBJ1-4; 7 bases line up with TRBD1. The V segment lost 0 bases and the J segment 12 bases; nucleotides outside the gene matches: 19. CDR3 length equals 18 residues. Germline-derived CDR1 and CDR2 are LGHDT and YNNKEL (reference sequence). The CDR3 DNA reads TGTGCCAGCAGCCAAGATCGTCCAGGGGGACGTGGGGGAGGTGAACTGTTTTTT. The encoded protein is CASSQDRPGGRGGGELFF.

The chain is built from TRBV25-1 and TRBJ1-4; 7 positions match TRBD1. J gave up 7 bases and V 2 bases, and 4 bases lay outside the gene matches. CDR3 length: 14 amino acids. CDR1 and CDR2 from the germline V gene are MGHDK and SYGVNS. The CDR3 here is CASSEPGGSEKLFF. The CDR3 DNA is TGTGCCAGCAGTGAACCAGGGGGAAGTGAAAAACTGTTTTTT.

There are a few counts of this clonotype. The chain has TRBV29-1 and TRBJ1-2; weak D call: TRBD1 (5 bases). The V end lost 7 bases, the J end lost 3 bases, and 9 bases lay between the germline ends. Germline V CDR1 and CDR2: SQVTM, ANQGSEA. This CDR3 is built from 11 residues. CDR3 sequence: CSGGDDYGYTF. DNA for the CDR3: TGCAGCGGGGGGGATGACTATGGCTACACCTTC.

The chain couples TRBV12-3 or TRBV12-4 to TRBJ2-7, with D perhaps matching TRBD1 (6 bases). V lost 5 bases to trimming and J lost 3 bases, with 11 bases between them. The CDR3 loop spans 13 amino acids. The chain's CDR3 is CASSADSLYEQYF. CDR3 nucleotides: TGTGCCAGCAGTGCGGACAGCCTCTACGAGCAGTACTTC.

The chain couples TRBV10-3 to TRBJ1-3; D not resolved. Trimming stripped 1 base from V and 8 bases from J, with 9 bases between. Germline lookup yields CDR1 ENHRY and CDR2 SYGVKD. The CDR3 loop spans 13 amino acids. CDR3 region: CAISELKVDTIYF. CDR3 in DNA: TGTGCCATCAGTGAGTTAAAAGTGGACACCATATATTTT.

This clonotype has ten or more counts. This rearrangement joins TRBV7-2 to TRBJ2-2, with 11 bases lining up with TRBD2. Germline assignment: CDR1 SGHTA and CDR2 FQGNSA. The V and J ends lost 3 bases and 4 bases, in that order; junction bases with no gene match: 4. The CDR3 consists of 16 residues. CDR3: CASSFSGGAITGELFF. The CDR3 coding sequence is TGTGCCAGCAGCTTTAGCGGGGGGGCTATCACCGGGGAGCTGTTTTTT.

Only a few counts were recorded for this clonotype. This chain connects TRBV18 to TRBJ2-2; D is unresolved. This CDR3 region has 12 residues. In germline, CDR1 is KGHSH, CDR2 LQKENI. Trimming pared 0 bases from V and 9 bases from J, leaving 5 bases between. The CDR3 region has the DNA TGTGCCAGCTCACCACCGGGCAGGGAGCTGTTTTTT. It codes for CASSPPGRELFF. The whole variable domain, remainder taken from reference TRBV18 and TRBJ2-2, is NAGVMQNPRHLVRRRGQEARLRCSPMKGHSHVYWYRQLPEEGLKFMVYLQKENIIDESGMPKERFSAEFPKEGPSILRIQQVVRGDSAAYFCASSPPGRELFFGEGSRLTVL.

V usage is TRBV18 and J usage is TRBJ2-1; TRBD1 matches at 8 bases. The CDR3 contains 16 residues. The ends lost 4 bases at V and 0 bases at J; junction bases unmatched: 5. Germline assignment: CDR1 KGHSH and CDR2 LQKENI. The CDR3 DNA reads as TGTGCCAGCTCACAGACAGGGGCCAGCTCCTACAATGAGCAGTTCTTC. This sequence encodes CASSQTGASSYNEQFF.

The CDR3 loop is CATSRDDGLEGYTF. The CDR3 DNA follows: TGTGCCACCAGCAGAGATGACGGCCTTGAAGGCTACACCTTC. The rearrangement uses TRBV15 and TRBJ1-2; D call uncertain. CDR1 LNHNV and CDR2 YYDKDF come from the germline V gene (reference sequence). The CDR3 is 14 residues long. V dropped 0 bases and J dropped 8 bases, with 13 bases sitting between them.

This clonotype was seen more than once but under ten times. The chain employs TRBV28 and TRBJ1-2, with D uncertain. This CDR3 spans 13 amino acids. Germline V lookup: CDR1 MDHEN, CDR2 SYDVKM. Trimming shortened V by 3 bases and J by 5 bases, and 10 bases separated the two germline ends. The CDR3 bases are TGTGCCAGCAGTTTGTGGGAGGGTTATGGCTACACCTTC. This encodes CASSLWEGYGYTF.

The chain joins TRBV12-3 or TRBV12-4 to TRBJ2-7, with D unresolved. The CDR3 totals 16 residues. The ends were cut back, 1 base at V and 2 bases at J, with 15 bases in the middle. CDR3 residues: CASSLDSGQSTYEQYF. CDR3 nucleotides: TGTGCCAGCAGTTTAGACTCAGGCCAGTCGACCTACGAGCAGTACTTC.

The V call is TRBV20-1, the J call TRBJ2-7, with D possibly called TRBD1 or TRBD2 (5 bases each). Trimming took off 6 bases at V and 2 bases at J, with 11 bases between the two ends. There are 12 residues in the CDR3. Germline CDR1 reads DFQATT; CDR2 reads SNEGSKA (reference sequence). This CDR3 is CSAARGAYEQYF. As DNA, the CDR3 is TGCAGTGCCGCAAGAGGGGCCTACGAGCAGTACTTC.

This chain connects TRBV9 to TRBJ2-3, with 10 bases matching TRBD2. The CDR3 spans 16 residues. Trimming cost V 2 bases and J 0 bases; bases outside gene matches: 3. Germline assignment: CDR1 SGDLS and CDR2 YYNGEE. The CDR3 nucleotides are TGTGCCAGCAGCGTTAGCGGGGGGCATAGCACAGATACGCAGTATTTT. This gives the protein CASSVSGGHSTDTQYF.

The V and J genes are TRBV30 and TRBJ2-1; 10 nucleotides agree with TRBD2. The germline V gene encodes CDR1 GTSNPN and CDR2 SVGIG (reference sequence). J was trimmed by 4 bases and V by 3 bases; bases with no gene match: 3. The CDR3 spans 14 residues. Here the CDR3 reads CAWRRAGGYNEQFF. The CDR3 DNA reads TGTGCCTGGAGACGAGCGGGAGGGTACAATGAGCAGTTCTTC.

The gene calls are TRBV25-1 and TRBJ1-5; the D gene is possibly TRBD1 (5 bases). Germline V gene lookup returns CDR1 MGHDK and CDR2 SYGVNS. CDR3 length: 14 amino acids. V dropped 4 bases and J dropped 6 bases, with 13 bases sitting between them. The CDR3 bases are TGTGCCAGCAGTGGGTCAGGGTTATTTCAGCCCCAGCATTTT. Amino acid sequence: CASSGSGLFQPQHF.

This clonotype was found a few times. This chain uses TRBV12-3 or TRBV12-4 with TRBJ2-7; D unresolved. The V and J ends lost 8 bases and 2 bases respectively, with 10 bases between them. This CDR3 spans 12 amino acids. The DNA for the CDR3 is TGTGCCAGCGGGCAGGTTCCCTACGAGCAGTACTTC. This encodes CASGQVPYEQYF.